A selection of T cell receptor beta chains follows, all from one sample in a study of early T cells in non-severe SARS-CoV-2 infection. TCRdb itself ran the 5' RACE reads through MiXCR, one entry per CDR3 protein. The sample carries some 64,000 distinct CDR3 sequences, almost 9% recorded once. Sequenced material: whole blood, taken at baseline. All receptors come from an adult who was a healthcare worker with PCR-confirmed SARS-CoV-2 infection or an uninfected control (not recorded which). CDR3s include the opening cysteine and the closing phenylalanine or tryptophan. D genes are given only for firm matches. Clone size appears in some rows only: once, few, many, or a class for an expanded clone.

D: NA
J: TRBJ2-7
size: NA
V: TRBV7-6
DNA: TGTGCCAGCAGCTCTAGATCCCAGGAGCAGTACTTC
CDR3: CASSSRSQEQYF

D: NA
J: TRBJ2-7
size: NA
V: TRBV4-2
DNA: TGTGCCAGCAGCCCCCCCGGGGCTAGCTCTCTCGAGCAGTACTTC
CDR3: CASSPPGASSLEQYF

D: TRBD1
J: TRBJ2-2
size: NA
V: TRBV10-2
DNA: TGCGCCAGCAGTGAGTCCCGGACAGGGCAAGCCGGGGAGCTGTTTTTT
CDR3: CASSESRTGQAGELFF

D: TRBD2
J: TRBJ2-1
size: many
V: TRBV3-1
DNA: TGTGCCAGCAGCCAAGGGCCCCCGTGGATAGGTAGCGGGGTCGTTGAGCAGTTCTTC
CDR3: CASSQGPPWIGSGVVEQFF

D: NA
J: TRBJ2-3
size: many
V: TRBV7-9
DNA: TGTGCCAGCAGCCCAAGACGGTCGGGGCCCCGCACAGATACGCAGTATTTT
CDR3: CASSPRRSGPRTDTQYF

D: TRBD1
J: TRBJ2-7
size: few
V: TRBV5-1
DNA: TGCGCCAGCAGCTTGGGGGACAGCATCTACGAGCAGTACTTC
CDR3: CASSLGDSIYEQYF

D: NA
J: TRBJ2-7
size: few
V: TRBV6-2/TRBV6-3
DNA: TGTGCCAGCAGTTCGATCTACGAGCAGTACTTC
CDR3: CASSSIYEQYF

D: NA
J: TRBJ1-1
size: few
V: TRBV12-3/TRBV12-4
DNA: TGTGCCAGCAGTTTACAACAGGACACTGAAGCTTTCTTT
CDR3: CASSLQQDTEAFF

D: NA
J: TRBJ1-5
size: many
V: TRBV6-6
DNA: TGTGCCAGCAGTGCGGGGGTTAGCAATCAGCCCCAGCATTTT
CDR3: CASSAGVSNQPQHF

D: NA
J: TRBJ1-1
size: many
V: TRBV4-2
DNA: TGTGCCAGCAGCCAAGAACAGGGTCATCCCAACACTGAAGCTTTCTTT
CDR3: CASSQEQGHPNTEAFF

D: NA
J: TRBJ2-7
size: NA
V: TRBV3-1
DNA: TGTGCCAGCAGCCAAGGGCAGGGTTCCCCCGAGCAGTACTTC
CDR3: CASSQGQGSPEQYF

D: TRBD2
J: TRBJ2-1
size: NA
V: TRBV5-1
DNA: TGCGCCAGCAGCTGGCTAGCGGGAGTTACCTACAATGAGCAGTTCTTC
CDR3: CASSWLAGVTYNEQFF

D: TRBD2
J: TRBJ2-3
size: few
V: TRBV11-2
DNA: TGTGCCAGCAAGACTAGCTTTAGCACAGATACGCAGTATTTT
CDR3: CASKTSFSTDTQYF

D: NA
J: TRBJ1-5
size: many
V: TRBV19
DNA: TGTGCCAGTAGTATCGGGGCAATGAGCAATCAGCCCCAGCATTTT
CDR3: CASSIGAMSNQPQHF

D: TRBD2
J: TRBJ2-7
size: NA
V: TRBV20-1
DNA: TGCAGTGCTGGGACTAGCGGGAGCGCCGAGCAGTACTTC
CDR3: CSAGTSGSAEQYF

D: NA
J: TRBJ2-2
size: NA
V: TRBV7-7
DNA: TGTGCTAGCAGCTTAGGATGGAACACCGGGGAGCTGTTTTTT
CDR3: CASSLGWNTGELFF

D: TRBD1
J: TRBJ2-3
size: NA
V: TRBV5-1
DNA: TGCGCCAGCAGCTTGGCCCCGGGACAGGGCACAGATACGCAGTATTTT
CDR3: CASSLAPGQGTDTQYF

D: TRBD2
J: TRBJ2-3
size: NA
V: TRBV5-1
DNA: TGCGCCAGCAGCTTGGGACTAGCGGGAGTCCTTCCGCAGTATTTT
CDR3: CASSLGLAGVLPQYF

D: NA
J: TRBJ2-7
size: few
V: TRBV5-4
DNA: TGTGCCAGCAGCTTGTATTCCAGACAGTCCTACGAGCAGTACTTC
CDR3: CASSLYSRQSYEQYF

D: NA
J: TRBJ2-7
size: few
V: TRBV14
DNA: TGTGCCAGCAGCCACGCACAGATTCTACAGTACTTC
CDR3: CASSHAQILQYF

D: NA
J: TRBJ1-5
size: many
V: TRBV7-9
DNA: TGTGCCAGCAGCTTTGGCAATCAGCCCCAGCATTTT
CDR3: CASSFGNQPQHF

D: TRBD1
J: TRBJ2-3
size: many
V: TRBV7-3
DNA: TGTGCCAGCAGCTTACAGGACAGGGGGCTCACAGATACGCAGTATTTT
CDR3: CASSLQDRGLTDTQYF

D: NA
J: TRBJ1-6
size: NA
V: TRBV7-6
DNA: TGTGCCAGCAGTTTCGGGGGTCCCTACGATAATTCACCCCTCCACTTT
CDR3: CASSFGGPYDNSPLHF

D: NA
J: TRBJ1-1
size: NA
V: TRBV12-3/TRBV12-4
DNA: TGTGCCAGCAGCCCGACAAAAATGAACACTGAAGCTCTCTTT
CDR3: CASSPTKMNTEALF

D: NA
J: TRBJ2-7
size: few
V: TRBV12-3/TRBV12-4
DNA: TGTGCCAGCAGCCGCGGACAGGGAGGGTACGAGCAGTACTTC
CDR3: CASSRGQGGYEQYF

D: NA
J: TRBJ2-1
size: NA
V: TRBV24-1
DNA: TGTGCCACCAGTGAGGGCGACTCGTACGGCGATGAGCAGTTCTTC
CDR3: CATSEGDSYGDEQFF

D: NA
J: TRBJ2-7
size: few
V: TRBV19
DNA: TGTGCCAGTACACAGGGTTACGAGCAGTACTTC
CDR3: CASTQGYEQYF

D: NA
J: TRBJ2-5
size: NA
V: TRBV10-3
DNA: TGTGCCATCAGTGGGGGATCAGAGACCCAGTACTTC
CDR3: CAISGGSETQYF

D: TRBD1
J: TRBJ2-1
size: many
V: TRBV29-1
DNA: TGCAGCGTTGAAGATGGGACAGGGTGGCGGCAGTTCTTC
CDR3: CSVEDGTGWRQFF

D: TRBD1
J: TRBJ1-5
size: many
V: TRBV6-5
DNA: TGTGCCAGCCGCAGGGGGGAAGTGGATCAGCCCCAGCATTTT
CDR3: CASRRGEVDQPQHF

D: TRBD1
J: TRBJ1-4
size: few
V: TRBV5-1
DNA: TGCGCCAGCAGCGCGGCGGGACAGGGGACTGAAAAACTGTTTTTT
CDR3: CASSAAGQGTEKLFF

D: NA
J: TRBJ2-5
size: few
V: TRBV7-6
DNA: TGTGCCAGCAGCCCACCCGAGGGGAGACGAATGAACTTC
CDR3: CASSPPEGRRMNF

D: NA
J: TRBJ2-2
size: NA
V: TRBV18
DNA: TGTGCCAGCCGCGCGGACAGAATCACCGGGGAGCTGTTTTTT
CDR3: CASRADRITGELFF

D: NA
J: TRBJ1-4
size: NA
V: TRBV5-4
DNA: TGTGCCAGCAGCTTGGGATCCAGGGTTGGCGAAAAACTGTTTTTT
CDR3: CASSLGSRVGEKLFF

D: TRBD2
J: TRBJ2-1
size: few
V: TRBV6-2/TRBV6-3
DNA: TGTGCCAGCAAGACTAGCGGTATCAATGAGCAGTTCTTC
CDR3: CASKTSGINEQFF

D: TRBD2
J: TRBJ2-7
size: NA
V: TRBV2
DNA: TGTGCCAGCAGTGTGACTAGCGGGAGCAAGCAGTACTTC
CDR3: CASSVTSGSKQYF

D: NA
J: TRBJ2-7
size: few
V: TRBV6-2/TRBV6-3
DNA: TGTGCCAGCAGTTACTCGATACAGACCTACGAGCAGTACTTC
CDR3: CASSYSIQTYEQYF

D: TRBD2
J: TRBJ2-1
size: many
V: TRBV25-1
DNA: TGTGCCAGCAAATCGACTAGCGGGAGTTACAATGAGCAGTTCTTC
CDR3: CASKSTSGSYNEQFF

D: NA
J: TRBJ1-1
size: NA
V: TRBV20-1
DNA: TGCAGGGCGGACAGAGGGAACACTGAAGCTTTCTTT
CDR3: CRADRGNTEAFF

D: NA
J: TRBJ2-3
size: few
V: TRBV19
DNA: TGTGCCAGTAGTATAGGCCGCCGGACAGATACGCAGTATTTT
CDR3: CASSIGRRTDTQYF

D: TRBD1
J: TRBJ1-3
size: NA
V: TRBV12-3/TRBV12-4
DNA: TGTGCCAGCACCGAGGACAGGAGCTCTGGAAACACCATATATTTT
CDR3: CASTEDRSSGNTIYF

D: NA
J: TRBJ2-7
size: many
V: TRBV15
DNA: TGTGCCGTAGGGGACTCAGCCTACGAGCAGTACTTC
CDR3: CAVGDSAYEQYF

D: NA
J: TRBJ2-3
size: few
V: TRBV30
DNA: TGTGCCTGGAGTTCCTTGGGTCTGGATACGCAGTATTTT
CDR3: CAWSSLGLDTQYF

D: TRBD2
J: TRBJ2-1
size: many
V: TRBV11-2
DNA: TGTGCCAGCAGCTCACTAGCGGGACCTGGATACAATGAGCAGTTCTTC
CDR3: CASSSLAGPGYNEQFF

D: NA
J: TRBJ1-1
size: NA
V: TRBV7-6
DNA: TGTGCCAGCAGCCCCCGCGGGTGGACTGAAGCTTTCTTT
CDR3: CASSPRGWTEAFF